This TCR beta chain emerged from a study of T-cell reconstitution after alpha-beta-depleted transplantation in children. General study findings and limits: It was surviving recipient T cells and thymic progenitors that gave some patients high TCRbeta diversity at day 60. Newly produced T cells mostly accounted for T-cell counts and diversity one year post-transplant. Reportedly, roughly two months post-transplant, alpha-beta T cells arose from several hundred expanded graft clones.

CDR1 is LGHDT, CDR2 YNNKEL, per germline (reference sequence). The CDR3 contains 15 residues. J gave up 5 bases and V 2 bases, and 7 bases lay outside the gene matches. As it was prepared, the TCRbeta library received unique molecular identifiers. TCRdb fed the PCR reads into MiXCR, producing one record per CDR3 protein. The sample holds under 450,000 distinct CDR3 sequences, around 15% seen once. With regard to this clonotype: Its antigen is undetermined.

The TCR originated in a boy younger than two who had a stem cell transplant for Wiskott-Aldrich syndrome, so the T cells may come from the graft donor. This specimen was PBMCs, mostly from graft donor cells, taken 360 days after TCRalphabeta/CD19-depleted stem cell transplant. This chain joins TRBV3-1 and TRBJ2-3; TRBD2 matches 7 bases. The CDR3 nucleotides read TGTGCCAGCAGCCAACGGGACTATACGAGAGATACGCAGTATTTT. Protein: CASSQRDYTRDTQYF.